This TCR beta chain is from a study of T cell responses to AZD1222 COVID-19 vaccine. Study information: The study pooled second doses at about 4 or about 12 weeks.

This clone has only a few counts. Its antigen is unidentified. The study, taken as a whole, reports: Seropositive AZD1222 recipients at baseline numbered only five or six. The repertoires were collected only after the peak T cell response. It should be noted that donors were predominantly white British and more often female, and clonal diversity was possibly underestimated.

The repertoire was sequenced with immunoSEQ multiplex PCR; TCRdb's copy has only in-frame clones and lacks some. The sample has more than 90,000 clones, approximately 84% seen once. The CDR3 spans 14 residues. V shed 5 bases and J shed 11 bases, with 21 bases lying between them. The germline gives CDR1 SGHTA, CDR2 FQGNSA. The clonotype was recovered from an adult in good health. This chain joins TRBV7-2 and TRBJ1-1; a possible D gene is TRBD1 (6 bases). The sequences come from peripheral blood, collected on day 0 of AZD1222 vaccination. CDR3 amino acids: CASSPRRTALGAFF. CDR3 DNA: TGTGCCAGCAGCCCTCGACGGACAGCACTAGGGGCTTTCTTT.